This T cell receptor beta chain was captured in a study of persistence of HIV-infected CD4 T cells (dated by TCRdb to the early 2020s). With regard to the full study: The study isolated CMV- and HIV-1 Gag-responding CD4+ T cells from ART-treated individuals to examine antigen-driven clonal expansion of HIV-1-infected cells. Suppressive ART had been received by participants for a median of roughly eight years. Apart from two participants who underwent leukapheresis at a single time point, peripheral blood samples of up to about 180 mL were collected from participants at multiple time points. The clonality of all cells in each sorted population was measured by TCRbeta sequencing, and the clonality of infected cells was measured by proviral sequencing. For the TCR cluster analysis across participants, 8 participants were included for CMV and about 7 participants for Gag.

Remarks on this clone: This clone's antigen is unknown. Base qualities are missing; no much larger clone stands one base away.

Inclusive of the bounding cysteine and phenylalanine, the CDR3 is 17 residues long. Solely the CDR3 DNA is kept, with 51 bases framed from the first base. Reading the germline V gene gives CDR1 MNHEY and CDR2 SVGEGT. The junction shows trimming of 0 bases on V and 7 bases on J, plus 19 bases between the germline ends. This specimen's treatment or condition label, per the study, means: suppressive antiretroviral therapy. Lysates of CMV-infected fibroblasts were used at 8 to 10 ug/mL for cell stimulation. Memory CD4+ T cells that did not respond, being CD40L-negative, CD69-negative and CD45RO-high, were sorted as memory populations depleted of antigen-responding cells. Participants were HIV-1-infected adults who started suppressive ART during chronic infection. For at least 4 years, participants had undetectable plasma HIV-1 RNA, below 50 copies/mL. To be included, participants needed a CD4+ T cell count above 400 cells/uL and a positive CMV serology. Before stimulation, PBMCs were isolated using density centrifugation and then depleted of CD8+ T cells. For approximately 17 hours, the CD8-depleted PBMCs were stimulated with anti-CD28/CD49d costimulation, a CD40-blocking antibody, and enfuvirtide to prevent new infections. Sorting was done on either a Beckman Coulter MoFlo Legacy or an XDP sorter, and propidium iodide was used to exclude dead cells. The QIAamp DNA Mini Kit was used for genomic DNA extraction from samples above one million cells, and the Quick-DNA Microprep Kit was used otherwise.

The study at large found these results: The study involved few individuals and tested only a limited range of antigens. Bulk TCR analyses could not be limited to the rare CMV-responding cells that actually contained HIV-1 proviruses. A correlation was observed between TCR oligoclonality and proviral oligoclonality within the same sorted populations. Antigen-responding cells were enriched for expanded CDR3beta sequences that were degenerate, which suggests that CD4+ responses to CMV and Gag underwent convergent selection. TCRbeta richness in CMV- and Gag-responding cells was significantly lower than in anti-CD3/anti-CD28-responding cells; CMV-responding cells had higher oligoclonality than CD3/CD28-stimulated and Gag-responding cells.

TCRbeta repertoires were sequenced from genomic DNA with the immunoSEQ hsTCRB assay version 4 in survey mode. Genomic DNA was diluted to around 9.4 ng/uL, and up to roughly 1 ug per sample was used for TCRbeta sequencing. As for the original processing: TCRbeta data were analyzed in ImmunoSeq Analyzer 3.0, with diversity computed on productive nucleotide rearrangements. Lower-bound TCR diversity was estimated with the improved Chao index, and clonality with the Gini coefficient using the Immunarch R package. Different nucleotide rearrangements encoding the same CDR3beta amino acid sequence were treated as distinct clonotypes. Differential abundance analysis identified TCRbeta sequences significantly enriched in antigen-responding cells relative to anti-CD3/anti-CD28-activated cells. GLIPH2 clustered TCRs by predicted peptide-MHC specificity, both within individual participants and across merged participant data sets. Imported from immuneACCESS, the table was reduced by TCRdb to in-frame sequences with V and J called. These copies leave out some clones; in studies compared against another copy, an unresolved V gene accounts for under half, and the cause of the remainder is not known. V and J calls and clone size come straight from that table; D and trimming were deduced from the DNA. For this sample there are about 28,000 clones; roughly 82% appear just once. About 4.5% of the sample belongs to the ten largest clones.

The V and J genes are TRBV6-2 or TRBV6-3 and TRBJ2-1, with a weak D call of TRBD2 (5 bases match). This sample comprised CD4+ T cells sorted from PBMCs after approximately 19-hour stimulation, obtained from a patient who received antiretroviral therapy. The meaning of the sample's cell subset or site label: CD40L-CD69- CD45RO-high memory CD4 T cells not responding to CMV lysate. The receptor was derived from an adult man with HIV who was CMV-seropositive. The CDR3 has the sequence CASSYSYGVRVGNEQFF. The bases are TGTGCCAGCAGTTACTCATATGGGGTGAGGGTAGGGAATGAGCAGTTCTTC.